Following are 21 T cell receptor beta chains from one sample sequenced in a study of blood T cell repertoires in COVID-19. This table comes from immunoSEQ multiplex PCR, and its TCRdb copy is limited to in-frame clones, with some not included. Of fewer than 110,000 clones listed, about 90% are singletons. The sequencing sample was made of peripheral blood. The receptor source for this set is a woman younger than 45 with acute or convalescent COVID-19.

This clone is a singleton in its sample. The CDR3 DNA follows: TGTGCCAGCAGTTTCAGGGCGAAAGGCACTGAAGCTTTCTTT. Protein sequence: CASSFRAKGTEAFF. The rearrangement uses TRBV27 and TRBJ1-1, with D possibly being TRBD1 (5 bases). This CDR3 contains 14 residues. CDR1 is MNHEY, CDR2 SMNVEV, per germline (reference sequence). The V end was cut by 3 bases, the J end by 4 bases, with 12 bases between.

The chain couples TRBV11-2 to TRBJ2-7; the D gene is possibly TRBD2 (6 bases). V lost 4 bases and J lost 12, with 16 bases in between. From germline, CDR1 is SGHAT and CDR2 FQNNGV. The CDR3 totals 12 residues. The chain's CDR3 is CASSSGEGRTYF. CDR3 nucleotide sequence: TGTGCCAGCAGCTCCGGTGAGGGGAGGACGTACTTC. The whole variable domain, filled in from reference TRBV11-2 and TRBJ2-7, reads EAGVAQSPRYKIIEKRQSVAFWCNPISGHATLYWYQQILGQGPKLLIQFQNNGVVDDSQLPKDRFSAERLKGVDSTLKIQPAKLEDSAVYLCASSSGEGRTYFGPGTRLTVT.

The chain carries TRBV7-9 and TRBJ1-1, with D unresolved. This CDR3 contains 11 residues. Trimming removed 5 bases from V and 4 bases from J, with 5 bases in between. CDR1 and CDR2 from the germline V gene are SEHNR and FQNEAQ (reference sequence). Here the CDR3 DNA reads TGTGCCAGCAGCCTTAGCACTGAAGCTTTCTTT. Translation: CASSLSTEAFF.

The chain recombines TRBV5-1 with TRBJ2-7; D is possibly TRBD2 (7 bases). V lost 4 bases and J lost 6, with 14 bases in between. The length of the CDR3 is 13 residues. From germline, CDR1 is SGHRS and CDR2 YFSETQ. DNA for the CDR3: TGCGCCAGCAGCCCCCTCGGGGGGCTCGAGCAGTACTTC. Translated: CASSPLGGLEQYF.

J is TRBJ2-1 and V is TRBV6-4; TRBD2 aligns across 11 bases. The germline V gene has CDR1 MRHNA and CDR2 SNTAGT. V lost 2 bases and J lost 0; bases outside the gene matches: 9. The CDR3 spans 19 residues. The CDR3 loop is CASSDRSGGAIPSYNEQFF. CDR3 in DNA: TGTGCCAGCAGTGACCGTAGCGGGGGGGCCATTCCCTCCTACAATGAGCAGTTCTTC.

About this clone itself: This CDR3 is also generated by other DNA sequences in the sample. The V gene is TRBV5-1, the J gene TRBJ1-1, with 8 bases that match TRBD1. Trimming cost V 2 bases and J 2 bases; bases outside gene matches: 5. Germline values: CDR1 SGHRS, CDR2 YFSETQ. The CDR3 sequence is 15 residues long. The CDR3 region is CASSLRTGTNTEAFF. The CDR3 region has the DNA TGCGCCAGCAGCTTAAGGACAGGGACCAACACTGAAGCTTTCTTT.

The J gene is TRBJ1-1, the V gene TRBV7-9, with a possible D match to TRBD1 (5 bases). V dropped 6 bases and J dropped 6 bases, with 14 bases sitting between them. From germline, CDR1 is SEHNR and CDR2 FQNEAQ (reference sequence). This CDR3 region has 13 residues. The CDR3 loop is CASRRRGSSEAFF. CDR3 coding DNA: TGTGCCAGCAGGAGACGGGGGAGCTCTGAAGCTTTCTTT.

The chain couples TRBV9 to TRBJ1-5; 8 positions agree with TRBD1. This CDR3 is 15 amino acids long. V trimming: 4 bases; J trimming: 4 bases; junction bases outside the gene matches: 7. Germline CDR1 and CDR2: SGDLS and YYNGEE. The CDR3 is CASSSGTGKNQPQHF. Written as DNA, the CDR3 is TGTGCCAGCAGCTCCGGGACAGGAAAAAATCAGCCCCAGCATTTT.

The rearrangement joins TRBV5-1 to TRBJ2-7, with TRBD1 matching over 8 bases. The CDR3 sequence is 14 residues long. The trim removed 7 bases at V and 4 bases at J, leaving 10 bases unmatched. Germline CDR1 reads SGHRS; CDR2 reads YFSETQ. The CDR3 DNA reads as TGCGCCAGCCGGCCGACAGGGGTTTCGTACGAGCAGTACTTC. It is translated as CASRPTGVSYEQYF.

The V and J genes are TRBV3-1 (or the pseudogene TRBV3-2) and TRBJ2-7, with 8 bases that match TRBD2. This CDR3 spans 16 amino acids. V shed 1 base and J 0 bases; nucleotides not matched to a gene: 5. CDR1 LGHDT and CDR2 YNNKEL come from the germline V gene (reference sequence). The CDR3 bases are TGTGCCAGCAGCCAAGCGGGGGGGCAGCTCTCCTACGAGCAGTACTTC. This encodes CASSQAGGQLSYEQYF.

Written as DNA, the CDR3 is TGTGCCAGCAGTGTGACAGGGAAGTCCTATGGCTACACCTTC. Translating it yields CASSVTGKSYGYTF. J is TRBJ1-2 and V is TRBV28, with TRBD1 matching 7 bases. CDR1 and CDR2 (germline): MDHEN, SYDVKM. This CDR3 region has 14 residues. V lost 5 bases and J lost 4; bases outside the gene matches: 7.

The rearrangement links TRBV19 to TRBJ1-4; weak D call: TRBD1 (6 bases). Germline V gene sequence: CDR1 LNHDA, CDR2 SQIVND (reference sequence). This CDR3 spans 13 amino acids. V was pared by 0 bases and J by 15 bases, with 14 bases between. The chain's CDR3 is CASSIEPTGPVFF. The DNA of the CDR3 is TGTGCCAGTAGTATAGAACCTACAGGGCCGGTGTTTTTT.

The chain carries TRBV24-1 and TRBJ1-2; the D gene is possibly TRBD1 (5 bases). The CDR3 covers 13 residues. The V gene lost 9 bases and the J gene lost 3 bases, with 13 bases spanning the gap. Germline V gene sequence: CDR1 KGHDR, CDR2 SFDVKD. The CDR3 region has the DNA TGTGCCACCGGGGCTACGGGCGACTATGGCTACACCTTC. Residues: CATGATGDYGYTF.

The chain carries TRBV4-1 and TRBJ1-2, with D maybe TRBD1 (6 bases). The V gene lost 4 bases and the J gene lost 4 bases, with 13 bases spanning the gap. The CDR3 loop spans 14 amino acids. CDR1 is MGHRA, CDR2 YSYEKL, per germline. The CDR3: CASSPRQDPYGYTF. CDR3 in DNA: TGCGCCAGCAGCCCTAGACAGGATCCCTATGGCTACACCTTC.

J is TRBJ2-5 and V is TRBV27; D possibly corresponds to TRBD1 (5 bases). Trimming cost V 8 bases and J 4 bases, with 11 bases left between them. CDR1 is MNHEY and CDR2 is SMNVEV in the germline V gene (reference sequence). CDR3 length equals 12 residues. The CDR3 reads CASGWGRETQYF. CDR3 coding DNA: TGTGCCAGCGGCTGGGGCCGAGAGACCCAGTACTTC.

V and J are TRBV7-9 and TRBJ1-4, with a tentative D call TRBD1 (6 bases). V lost 1 base and J lost 1, with 13 bases in between. Germline V gene data show CDR1 as SEHNR and CDR2 as FQNEAQ (reference sequence). The CDR3 sequence is 17 residues long. DNA of the CDR3: TGTGCCAGCAGCTTAGGCGAGCAGGGGAGAACTAATGAAAAACTGTTTTTT. Amino acids: CASSLGEQGRTNEKLFF.

The chain recombines TRBV5-1 with TRBJ2-7; D perhaps matches TRBD2 (5 bases). Per the germline V gene, CDR1 is SGHRS and CDR2 is YFSETQ. The CDR3 contains 14 residues. V gave up 7 bases and J gave up 2 bases, with 16 bases separating them. The CDR3 loop is CASSRASFTYEQYF. The CDR3 coding sequence is TGCGCCAGCTCGCGGGCCAGTTTTACCTACGAGCAGTACTTC.

The J gene is TRBJ2-7, the V gene TRBV29-1; tentative D call: TRBD2 (6 bases). CDR1 and CDR2 (germline): SQVTM, ANQGSEA. CDR3 size: 16 residues. Trimming shortened V by 4 bases and J by 4 bases, and 23 bases separated the two germline ends. The CDR3 region has the DNA TGCAGCGTTGTACGTCGGGAGCACTCAGGGCGTTACGAGCAGTACTTC. Amino acid sequence: CSVVRREHSGRYEQYF.

The J gene is TRBJ2-1, the V gene TRBV28, with 8 bases that match TRBD2. The CDR3 runs to 14 residues. Losses at the gene ends were 5 bases for V and 7 bases for J; bases not matched to a gene: 7. The V gene's germline CDR1 is MDHEN and CDR2 SYDVKM. CDR3 in amino acids: CASSLLRGGNEQFF. The CDR3 nucleotides are TGTGCCAGCAGTCTCCTCCGGGGGGGGAATGAGCAGTTCTTC.

This clone was counted only a few times. The chain's CDR3 is CAIRPLDQPQHF. CDR3 DNA: TGTGCCATCCGGCCCCTAGATCAGCCCCAGCATTTT. V and J are TRBV6-5 and TRBJ1-5, with D unclear. The germline V gene has CDR1 MNHEY and CDR2 SVGAGI. The CDR3 is made up of 12 amino acids. V was trimmed by 10 bases and J by 5 bases, leaving 12 bases between them.

This chain joins TRBV4-1 and TRBJ1-5; 7 nucleotides agree with TRBD1. The junction had 12 bases not matched to a gene; V was cut back by 4 bases and J by 9 bases. Per germline, CDR1 MGHRA and CDR2 YSYEKL. The CDR3 sequence is 15 residues long. CDR3 coding DNA: TGCGCCAGCAGCCCGCGGGACGTCCCAGGGGGGCCCCAGCATTTT. Residues: CASSPRDVPGGPQHF.